A single sample gave rise to the 17 T cell receptor beta chains below, sequenced in a study of CD8 T cells in Susac syndrome. When the RNA was reverse transcribed, random hexamers were used with an input of roughly 0.5 to 1 ug. TCRdb redid the calling of the immunoSEQ multiplex PCR reads with MiXCR, one entry per CDR3 protein. The sample lists roughly 190,000 distinct CDR3 sequences, 91% occurring once. The sequenced material came from CD4+ T cells from PBMCs. The receptors shown here come from a human donor with Susac syndrome.

J is TRBJ1-1 and V is TRBV20-1, with D possibly being TRBD1 (5 bases). Per germline, CDR1 DFQATT and CDR2 SNEGSKA (reference sequence). The V and J ends lost 0 bases and 2 bases respectively, with 13 bases between them. This CDR3 contains 15 residues. The CDR3 DNA reads as TGCAGTGCTAGAGACCCCAGGGCAGGTAACACTGAAGCTTTCTTT. Protein product: CSARDPRAGNTEAFF.

V gene TRBV28 combines with J gene TRBJ2-3, with 8 nucleotides matching TRBD2. Germline loops: CDR1 MDHEN, CDR2 SYDVKM. The V gene end was trimmed by 6 bases and the J gene end by 3 bases; junction bases not matched to a gene: 8. CDR3 length equals 15 residues. This CDR3 is CASSPGRAGTDTQYF. As DNA, the CDR3 is TGTGCCAGCAGCCCCGGGAGGGCCGGTACAGATACGCAGTATTTT.

The chain employs TRBV5-1 and TRBJ2-7; weak D call: TRBD2 (5 bases). There are 14 residues in the CDR3. CDR1 and CDR2 from the germline V gene are SGHRS and YFSETQ. The ends were cut back, 2 bases at V and 0 bases at J, with 9 bases in the middle. CDR3 bases: TGCGCCAGCAGCTTAAGCGGCACCTCCTACGAGCAGTACTTC. It codes for CASSLSGTSYEQYF.

This chain links TRBV30 with TRBJ2-5, with no clear D. CDR1 and CDR2 (germline): GTSNPN, SVGIG (reference sequence). Trimming stripped 0 bases from V and 5 bases from J, with 10 bases between. The length of the CDR3 is 13 residues. The CDR3 spells CAWSVLGLETQYF. In DNA, the CDR3 is TGTGCCTGGAGTGTCTTGGGGTTGGAGACCCAGTACTTC. Full variable domain (outside the CDR3, taken from reference TRBV30 and TRBJ2-5): SQTIHQWPATLVQPVGSPLSLECTVEGTSNPNLYWYRQAAGRGLQLLFYSVGIGQISSEVPQNLSASRPQDRQFILSSKKLLLSDSGFYLCAWSVLGLETQYFGPGTRLLVL.

The chain uses TRBV6-2 or TRBV6-3 and TRBJ1-1; the match to TRBD1 covers 12 bases. CDR3 length: 17 amino acids. Germline CDR1 reads MNHEY; CDR2 reads SVGEGT. The junction had 13 bases not matched to a gene; V was cut back by 6 bases and J by 5 bases. The CDR3 sequence: CASRLSTGTGGWTEAFF. In DNA, the CDR3 is TGTGCCAGCAGGCTCTCCACCGGGACAGGGGGCTGGACTGAAGCTTTCTTT.

This chain uses TRBV10-3 with TRBJ2-1; possibly TRBD1 for D (5 bases). In germline, CDR1 is ENHRY, CDR2 SYGVKD. The V and J ends lost 6 bases and 3 bases respectively, with 12 bases between them. This CDR3 is 14 amino acids long. CDR3 region: CAIRPQGLYNEQFF. In DNA form, the CDR3 reads TGTGCCATCAGACCCCAGGGTCTCTACAATGAGCAGTTCTTC.

The V call is TRBV5-1, the J call TRBJ2-4; no definite D call. The V gene lost 2 bases and the J gene lost 7 bases, with 22 bases spanning the gap. The germline V gene encodes CDR1 SGHRS and CDR2 YFSETQ. CDR3 length: 17 residues. CDR3 residues: CASSFGPIKKTVNIQYF. DNA for the CDR3: TGCGCCAGCAGCTTCGGGCCCATAAAAAAGACGGTGAACATTCAGTACTTC.

This clonotype was recorded only once. V usage is TRBV7-9 and J usage is TRBJ1-3, with D tentatively TRBD1 (6 bases). The CDR3 runs to 19 residues. V was pared by 5 bases and J by 2 bases, with 25 bases between. Germline CDR1 and CDR2: SEHNR and FQNEAQ (reference sequence). CDR3 protein: CASSRPLSRGAIAGNTIYF. CDR3 DNA sequence: TGTGCCAGCAGCCGCCCACTATCGCGGGGGGCAATAGCTGGAAACACCATATATTTT.

The DNA for the CDR3 is TGTGCCATCAGTGGGACAGGGCCCCAGTCCGCCCAGCATTTT. Protein product: CAISGTGPQSAQHF. The gene calls are TRBV10-3 and TRBJ1-5; 8 positions agree with TRBD1. V shed 4 bases, J shed 11 bases, and the junction held 10 bases outside the gene matches. The CDR3 length is 14 residues. Germline V gene sequence: CDR1 ENHRY, CDR2 SYGVKD.

This clonotype has just one count. V usage is TRBV9 and J usage is TRBJ2-5; no clear D. The ends were cut back, 4 bases at V and 0 bases at J, with 10 bases in the middle. The germline V gene has CDR1 SGDLS and CDR2 YYNGEE. This CDR3 is 14 amino acids long. CDR3 sequence reads: CASSLGSHQETQYF. Written as DNA, the CDR3 is TGTGCCAGCAGCTTGGGCTCACACCAAGAGACCCAGTACTTC.

This chain joins TRBV29-1 and TRBJ2-7; TRBD2 might be the D (5 bases). With 5 bases removed from V and 3 bases from J, the gap between germline ends came to 11 bases. The CDR3 is 12 residues long. Germline CDR1 and CDR2: SQVTM and ANQGSEA. Written as DNA, the CDR3 is TGCAGCGTTCGGACTTATAGCTACGAGCAGTACTTC. Translated, it gives CSVRTYSYEQYF.

The rearrangement uses TRBV20-1 and TRBJ1-5, with D hard to call. Germline loops: CDR1 DFQATT, CDR2 SNEGSKA (reference sequence). This CDR3 spans 15 amino acids. Trimming stripped 2 bases from V and 3 bases from J, with 14 bases between. CDR3 bases: TGCAGTGCTAGATCCTCCTCGGCAAACAATCAGCCCCAGCATTTT. Protein product: CSARSSSANNQPQHF.

The chain employs TRBV5-4 and TRBJ2-1, with 11 bases lining up with TRBD2. Germline CDR1 and CDR2: SGHNT and YYREEE (reference sequence). V lost 5 bases to trimming and J lost 6 bases; unmatched junction nucleotides: 1. The length of the CDR3 is 13 residues. The CDR3 nucleotides are TGTGCCAGCAGACTAGCGGGGGTCAATGAGCAGTTCTTC. Its translation is CASRLAGVNEQFF.

A few counts support this clonotype. The chain employs TRBV14 and TRBJ2-7; D might be TRBD1 (5 bases). V was cut by 4 bases and J by 2 bases, with 15 bases left in between. CDR1 is SGHDN, CDR2 FVKESK, per germline. The CDR3 sequence is 15 residues long. CDR3 bases: TGTGCCAGCAGCCTCCTTACGACAGCTACCTACGAGCAGTACTTC. Translated, it gives CASSLLTTATYEQYF.

This rearrangement joins TRBV5-1 to TRBJ2-1; TRBD2 matches 8 bases. The CDR3 is 14 amino acids. Losses at the gene ends were 4 bases for V and 6 bases for J; bases not matched to a gene: 6. Germline CDR1 is SGHRS and CDR2 is YFSETQ. The CDR3 protein is CASSDVSGGNEQFF. The DNA of the CDR3 is TGCGCCAGCAGCGATGTAAGCGGGGGCAATGAGCAGTTCTTC.

The V and J genes are TRBV6-5 and TRBJ2-5; 12 bases align to TRBD2. CDR1 and CDR2 from the germline V gene are MNHEY and SVGAGI. V shed 7 bases and J 3 bases; nucleotides not matched to a gene: 6. The CDR3 is made up of 15 amino acids. The CDR3 here is CASNGASGGEETQYF. CDR3 nucleotide sequence: TGTGCCAGCAACGGAGCTAGCGGGGGGGAAGAGACCCAGTACTTC.

The V gene is TRBV20-1, the J gene TRBJ1-1; D call uncertain. The germline V and J ends were trimmed by 0 bases and 3 bases, with 8 bases remaining between them. Germline CDR1 reads DFQATT; CDR2 reads SNEGSKA (reference sequence). This CDR3 has 13 residues. CDR3 nucleotide sequence: TGCAGTGCTAGAGAAGGAGGAGACACTGAAGCTTTCTTT. Encoded protein: CSAREGGDTEAFF.